The rows below give T cell receptor beta chains drawn from one sample of a study of cytomegalovirus exposure and HLA in healthy donors. Sequenced by immunoSEQ multiplex PCR; TCRdb stores in-frame clones only, minus some. The data show about 95,000 clones, 77% seen once. The sequencing sample was made of PBMCs. These receptors were collected from a woman between 40 and 50 years old in good health and CMV-seronegative. CDR3s include the opening cysteine and the closing phenylalanine or tryptophan. A D gene is named only where the DNA matches it firmly. For some rows the clone size is stated as once, few or many, or as a class when expanded; others skip it.

NA	TRBV9	TRBJ1-6	TRBD1	CASSVLDRDAYNSPLHF	TGTGCCAGCAGCGTCCTGGACAGGGACGCGTATAATTCACCCCTCCACTTT
NA	TRBV5-1	TRBJ1-1	NA	CARSFFPGAEAFF	TGCGCCAGAAGCTTCTTCCCGGGGGCTGAAGCTTTCTTT
NA	TRBV4-1	TRBJ2-4	NA	CASSQELMRPNIQYF	TGCGCCAGCAGCCAAGAGTTAATGCGCCCTAACATTCAGTACTTC
NA	TRBV6-1	TRBJ2-6	TRBD1	CASSEVGRQGAPGANVLTF	TGTGCCAGCAGTGAAGTCGGTCGACAGGGGGCCCCTGGGGCCAACGTCCTGACTTTC
NA	TRBV9	TRBJ2-3	NA	CASSVGRSGDTQYF	TGTGCCAGCAGCGTAGGGAGATCCGGAGATACGCAGTATTTT
NA	TRBV5-1	TRBJ2-3	NA	CASSLGPNTDTQYF	TGCGCCAGCAGCTTGGGGCCGAACACAGATACGCAGTATTTT
NA	TRBV7-3	TRBJ2-3	NA	CASSLSTDTQYF	TGTGCCAGCAGCCTTAGCACAGATACGCAGTATTTT
NA	TRBV6-6	TRBJ1-2	NA	CASSYGSLTVYGYTF	TGTGCCAGCAGTTATGGGTCCCTGACAGTCTATGGCTACACCTTC
NA	TRBV5-1	TRBJ2-3	NA	CASGGGRGPTDTQYF	TGCGCCAGCGGCGGAGGCAGGGGTCCCACAGATACGCAGTATTTT
NA	TRBV15	TRBJ1-2	NA	CATSSVGGGDGYTF	TGTGCCACCAGCAGTGTGGGGGGAGGCGATGGCTACACCTTC
NA	TRBV12-5	TRBJ1-1	NA	CASGLHMNTEAFF	TGTGCTAGTGGTTTGCACATGAACACTGAAGCTTTCTTT
NA	TRBV7-9	TRBJ2-7	NA	CASSFSPSGSSYEQYF	TGTGCCAGCAGTTTCTCACCCTCCGGGAGCTCCTACGAGCAGTACTTC
few	TRBV18	TRBJ2-3	NA	CASSPGQPSTDTQYF	TGTGCCAGCTCACCAGGCCAACCTAGCACAGATACGCAGTATTTT
NA	TRBV9	TRBJ1-3	NA	CASSGRTEPLWATGNTIYF	TGTGCCAGCAGCGGCCGGACAGAACCCCTGTGGGCTACTGGAAACACCATATATTTT
many	TRBV19	TRBJ2-6	TRBD2	CASSVGEGSGANVLTF	TGTGCCAGTAGTGTGGGGGAGGGATCTGGGGCCAACGTCCTGACTTTC
few	TRBV28	TRBJ1-4	NA	CASRLRRAFNEKLFF	TGTGCCAGCAGGTTAAGGCGGGCTTTTAATGAAAAACTGTTTTTT
NA	TRBV12-5	TRBJ2-7	TRBD1	CASGLEIYRGDPYEQYF	TGTGCTAGTGGTTTGGAGATATACAGGGGAGATCCCTACGAGCAGTACTTC